A selection of T cell receptor beta chains follows, all from one sample in a study of cytomegalovirus exposure and HLA in healthy donors. TCRdb's table, derived via immunoSEQ multiplex PCR, lists solely in-frame clones and lacks some. Here the sample spans tens of thousands of clones, 95% to 98% being singletons. The sample was PBMCs. The receptors were gathered from a woman aged 18-29 years in good health and CMV-seropositive. Each CDR3 is given with its conserved first and last residue. Fields, in order: J gene, V gene, clone size, D gene, CDR3 protein, CDR3 DNA. The D gene is left open where the match is weak. Only part of the rows carry a size: once, few, many, or a class if the clone is expanded.

j_gene: TRBJ1-4; v_gene: TRBV25-1; abundance: -; d_gene: -; CDR3aa: CASSDLQAPNEKLFF; CDR3nt: TGTGCCAGCAGTGATCTTCAAGCCCCGAATGAAAAACTGTTTTTT
j_gene: TRBJ1-5; v_gene: TRBV28; abundance: -; d_gene: TRBD1; CDR3aa: CASFPDRGKLTGNQPQHF; CDR3nt: TGTGCCAGTTTCCCGGACAGGGGGAAGTTAACTGGGAATCAGCCCCAGCATTTT
j_gene: TRBJ2-5; v_gene: TRBV5-1; abundance: -; d_gene: TRBD1; CDR3aa: CASSFGGQGGSETQYF; CDR3nt: TGCGCCAGCAGCTTTGGTGGACAGGGAGGATCAGAGACCCAGTACTTC
j_gene: TRBJ1-2; v_gene: TRBV5-1; abundance: once; d_gene: TRBD1; CDR3aa: CASSLEGGHYTF; CDR3nt: TGCGCCAGCAGCTTGGAAGGGGGCCACTACACCTTC
j_gene: TRBJ2-3; v_gene: TRBV7-3; abundance: -; d_gene: -; CDR3aa: CASSDARSDTQYF; CDR3nt: TGTGCCAGCAGCGATGCTCGGTCAGATACGCAGTATTTT
j_gene: TRBJ1-1; v_gene: TRBV21-1; abundance: once; d_gene: -; CDR3aa: CASSNFTTSDTEAFF; CDR3nt: TGTGCCAGCAGCAACTTTACCACCTCGGACACTGAAGCTTTCTTT
j_gene: TRBJ2-7; v_gene: TRBV30; abundance: -; d_gene: TRBD1; CDR3aa: CAWKFGGQTYSYEQYF; CDR3nt: TGTGCCTGGAAATTTGGGGGACAGACTTACTCCTACGAGCAGTACTTC
j_gene: TRBJ2-3; v_gene: TRBV15; abundance: -; d_gene: -; CDR3aa: CATSYRSSTDTQYF; CDR3nt: TGTGCCACCAGCTATAGATCAAGCACAGATACGCAGTATTTT
j_gene: TRBJ2-7; v_gene: TRBV27; abundance: -; d_gene: TRBD2; CDR3aa: CASSSPSGSYEQYF; CDR3nt: TGTGCCAGCAGTTCCCCTAGCGGGTCCTACGAGCAGTACTTC
j_gene: TRBJ1-2; v_gene: TRBV29-1; abundance: -; d_gene: TRBD1; CDR3aa: CSMKTGGYGYTF; CDR3nt: TGCAGCATGAAGACAGGGGGCTATGGCTACACCTTC
j_gene: TRBJ2-4; v_gene: TRBV19; abundance: -; d_gene: TRBD1; CDR3aa: CASTNRGTKNIQYF; CDR3nt: TGTGCCAGTACCAACAGGGGAACCAAAAACATTCAGTACTTC
j_gene: TRBJ2-1; v_gene: TRBV18; abundance: -; d_gene: TRBD1; CDR3aa: CASSPGQGREQFF; CDR3nt: TGTGCCAGCTCTCCGGGACAGGGTAGGGAGCAGTTCTTC
j_gene: TRBJ1-1; v_gene: TRBV9; abundance: -; d_gene: -; CDR3aa: CASTRPGGTEAFF; CDR3nt: TGTGCCAGCACTCGACCGGGGGGCACTGAAGCTTTCTTT
j_gene: TRBJ2-2; v_gene: TRBV13; abundance: -; d_gene: -; CDR3aa: CASSLVDSLNTGELFF; CDR3nt: TGTGCCAGCAGCTTAGTGGACAGTTTGAACACCGGGGAGCTGTTTTTT
j_gene: TRBJ2-1; v_gene: TRBV28; abundance: -; d_gene: -; CDR3aa: CASSLSPNNEQFF; CDR3nt: TGTGCCAGCAGTTTGTCCCCTAACAATGAGCAGTTCTTC
j_gene: TRBJ2-3; v_gene: TRBV28; abundance: -; d_gene: TRBD1; CDR3aa: CASSLFGTGGTDTQYF; CDR3nt: TGTGCCAGCAGTTTATTCGGGACAGGGGGTACGGATACGCAGTATTTT
j_gene: TRBJ1-1; v_gene: TRBV5-6; abundance: once; d_gene: -; CDR3aa: CASSLGTENTEAFF; CDR3nt: TGTGCCAGCAGCTTGGGGACAGAGAACACTGAAGCTTTCTTT
j_gene: TRBJ2-5; v_gene: TRBV2; abundance: -; d_gene: TRBD1; CDR3aa: CASSKDRVGPETQYF; CDR3nt: TGTGCCAGCAGTAAGGACAGGGTGGGCCCAGAGACCCAGTACTTC
j_gene: TRBJ2-1; v_gene: TRBV11-3; abundance: -; d_gene: -; CDR3aa: CASSLDPYSNEQFF; CDR3nt: TGTGCCAGCAGCTTAGATCCGTACTCGAATGAGCAGTTCTTC
j_gene: TRBJ2-3; v_gene: TRBV4-2; abundance: -; d_gene: TRBD2; CDR3aa: CASSQGRTSGRAWVTDTQYF; CDR3nt: TGTGCCAGCAGCCAAGGAAGAACTAGCGGGAGGGCCTGGGTCACAGATACGCAGTATTTT
j_gene: TRBJ2-1; v_gene: TRBV13; abundance: -; d_gene: TRBD2; CDR3aa: CASSPREAHEQFF; CDR3nt: TGTGCCAGCAGCCCACGGGAGGCCCATGAGCAGTTCTTC
j_gene: TRBJ2-7; v_gene: TRBV29-1; abundance: -; d_gene: TRBD1; CDR3aa: CSVPTKTGTGGEQYF; CDR3nt: TGCAGCGTACCGACCAAAACCGGGACAGGGGGCGAGCAGTACTTC
j_gene: TRBJ2-1; v_gene: TRBV5-1; abundance: -; d_gene: TRBD2; CDR3aa: CASSPLSRGGRNNEQFF; CDR3nt: TGCGCCAGCAGCCCCCTGTCGAGAGGCGGGAGGAACAATGAGCAGTTCTTC
j_gene: TRBJ1-3; v_gene: TRBV14; abundance: -; d_gene: -; CDR3aa: CASSSTISSGNTIYF; CDR3nt: TGTGCCAGCAGCTCCACAATCAGCTCTGGAAACACCATATATTTT
j_gene: TRBJ1-1; v_gene: TRBV6-6; abundance: -; d_gene: -; CDR3aa: CASSWIDTVNTEAFF; CDR3nt: TGTGCCAGCAGTTGGATCGACACTGTCAACACTGAAGCTTTCTTT
j_gene: TRBJ2-7; v_gene: TRBV6-1; abundance: -; d_gene: -; CDR3aa: CASSAFVPGAEVYEQYF; CDR3nt: TGTGCCAGCAGTGCGTTCGTTCCGGGAGCAGAGGTTTACGAGCAGTACTTC
j_gene: TRBJ2-7; v_gene: TRBV4-1; abundance: -; d_gene: TRBD1; CDR3aa: CASSANRGYEQYF; CDR3nt: TGCGCCAGCAGCGCCAACAGGGGCTACGAGCAGTACTTC
j_gene: TRBJ2-7; v_gene: TRBV28; abundance: -; d_gene: -; CDR3aa: CASAVLISYEQYF; CDR3nt: TGTGCCTCTGCGGTACTGATTTCCTACGAGCAGTACTTC
j_gene: TRBJ2-2; v_gene: TRBV27; abundance: -; d_gene: -; CDR3aa: CASSLAGGELFF; CDR3nt: TGTGCCAGCAGTTTAGCGGGCGGGGAGCTGTTTTTT
j_gene: TRBJ2-5; v_gene: TRBV28; abundance: -; d_gene: TRBD2; CDR3aa: CASSSRRLAIQETQYF; CDR3nt: TGTGCCAGCAGTTCCCGAAGACTAGCAATTCAAGAGACCCAGTACTTC
j_gene: TRBJ2-7; v_gene: TRBV7-2; abundance: -; d_gene: TRBD2; CDR3aa: CASSLEASGGAYEQYF; CDR3nt: TGTGCCAGCAGCCTAGAGGCTAGCGGGGGTGCCTACGAGCAGTACTTC
j_gene: TRBJ2-3; v_gene: TRBV27; abundance: -; d_gene: TRBD2; CDR3aa: CASSLTSGRTDTQYF; CDR3nt: TGTGCCAGCAGTTTAACTAGCGGGAGGACAGATACGCAGTATTTT
j_gene: TRBJ2-3; v_gene: TRBV11-3; abundance: -; d_gene: -; CDR3aa: CASSASGDTQYF; CDR3nt: TGTGCCAGCAGCGCCTCGGGAGATACGCAGTATTTT
j_gene: TRBJ2-1; v_gene: TRBV19; abundance: -; d_gene: TRBD2; CDR3aa: CASRDSRLAGDEQFF; CDR3nt: TGTGCCAGTAGGGACTCTCGACTAGCTGGGGATGAGCAGTTCTTC
j_gene: TRBJ1-4; v_gene: TRBV13; abundance: -; d_gene: TRBD1; CDR3aa: CASSVYRGPTNEKLFF; CDR3nt: TGTGCCAGCAGCGTTTACAGGGGGCCTACTAATGAAAAACTGTTTTTT
j_gene: TRBJ2-5; v_gene: TRBV6-1; abundance: -; d_gene: -; CDR3aa: CASSRASGRQETQYF; CDR3nt: TGTGCCAGCAGCAGGGCCTCAGGAAGGCAAGAGACCCAGTACTTC
j_gene: TRBJ2-6; v_gene: TRBV28; abundance: -; d_gene: -; CDR3aa: CASSHSGANVLTF; CDR3nt: TGTGCCAGCAGTCACTCTGGGGCCAACGTCCTGACTTTC
j_gene: TRBJ2-7; v_gene: TRBV19; abundance: -; d_gene: TRBD2; CDR3aa: CASSPSGSSYEQYF; CDR3nt: TGTGCCAGTAGTCCTAGCGGGAGCTCCTACGAGCAGTACTTC
j_gene: TRBJ2-3; v_gene: TRBV27; abundance: -; d_gene: TRBD2; CDR3aa: CASSSLGPGLVPDTQYF; CDR3nt: TGTGCCAGCAGTTCTCTAGGGCCGGGACTAGTCCCAGATACGCAGTATTTT
j_gene: TRBJ2-1; v_gene: TRBV5-6; abundance: -; d_gene: TRBD2; CDR3aa: CASSTPSGRANEQFF; CDR3nt: TGTGCCAGCAGCACCCCTAGCGGGAGGGCCAATGAGCAGTTCTTC
j_gene: TRBJ2-7; v_gene: TRBV27; abundance: once; d_gene: TRBD2; CDR3aa: CASSPLIPGGPLKQYF; CDR3nt: TGTGCCAGCAGTCCACTAATCCCGGGAGGACCCCTCAAGCAGTACTTC
j_gene: TRBJ1-5; v_gene: TRBV7-8; abundance: -; d_gene: -; CDR3aa: CASSPADSQNQPQHF; CDR3nt: TGTGCCAGCAGCCCCGCGGACAGCCAGAATCAGCCCCAGCATTTT
j_gene: TRBJ1-1; v_gene: TRBV2; abundance: -; d_gene: -; CDR3aa: CASSVRFHTEAFF; CDR3nt: TGTGCCAGCAGTGTACGGTTTCACACTGAAGCTTTCTTT
j_gene: TRBJ2-7; v_gene: TRBV2; abundance: -; d_gene: TRBD1; CDR3aa: CASSPGTGEEQYF; CDR3nt: TGTGCCAGCAGTCCCGGGACAGGGGAAGAGCAGTACTTC
j_gene: TRBJ1-2; v_gene: TRBV30; abundance: -; d_gene: TRBD1; CDR3aa: CATHGQGEGYTF; CDR3nt: TGTGCCACTCACGGACAGGGGGAGGGCTACACCTTC